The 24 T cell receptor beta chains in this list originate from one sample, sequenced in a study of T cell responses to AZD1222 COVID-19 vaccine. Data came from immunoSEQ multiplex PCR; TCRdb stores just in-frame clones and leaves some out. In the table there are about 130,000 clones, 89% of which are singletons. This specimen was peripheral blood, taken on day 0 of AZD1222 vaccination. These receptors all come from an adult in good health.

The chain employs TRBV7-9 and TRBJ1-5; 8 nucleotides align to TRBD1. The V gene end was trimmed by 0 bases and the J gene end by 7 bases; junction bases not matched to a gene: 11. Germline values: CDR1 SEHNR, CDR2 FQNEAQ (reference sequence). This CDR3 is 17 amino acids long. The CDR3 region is CASSLAPGQGLGQPQHF. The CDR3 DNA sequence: TGTGCCAGCAGCTTAGCGCCCGGACAGGGACTAGGACAGCCCCAGCATTTT.

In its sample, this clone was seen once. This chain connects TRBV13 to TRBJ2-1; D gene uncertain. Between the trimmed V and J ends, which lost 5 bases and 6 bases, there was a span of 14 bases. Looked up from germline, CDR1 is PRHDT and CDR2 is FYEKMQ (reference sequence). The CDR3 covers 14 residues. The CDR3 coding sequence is TGTGCCAGCAGCCACACGCATGGAATCAATGAGCAGTTCTTC. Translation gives CASSHTHGINEQFF.

The CDR3 here is CASSPYDRDLLFF. As DNA, the CDR3 is TGTGCCAGCAGCCCCTATGACCGGGATCTACTGTTTTTT. This chain joins TRBV5-5 and TRBJ1-4; the D is unclear. Trimming stripped 4 bases from V and 13 bases from J, with 17 bases between. The CDR3 runs 13 residues. The V gene's germline CDR1 is SGHKS and CDR2 YYEKEE (reference sequence).

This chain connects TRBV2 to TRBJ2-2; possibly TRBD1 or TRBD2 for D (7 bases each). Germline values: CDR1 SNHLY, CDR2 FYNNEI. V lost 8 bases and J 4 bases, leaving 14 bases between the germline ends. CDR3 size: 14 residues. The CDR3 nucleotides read TGTGCCAGCTCCAGGGGGGGAGGCACCGGGGAGCTGTTTTTT. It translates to CASSRGGGTGELFF.

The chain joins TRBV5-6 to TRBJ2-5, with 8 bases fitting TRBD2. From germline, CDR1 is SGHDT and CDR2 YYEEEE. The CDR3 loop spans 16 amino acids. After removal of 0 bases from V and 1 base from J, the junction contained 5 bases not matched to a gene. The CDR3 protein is CASSLGVSGGQETQYF. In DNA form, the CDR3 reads TGTGCCAGCAGCTTGGGGGTAAGCGGGGGCCAAGAGACCCAGTACTTC. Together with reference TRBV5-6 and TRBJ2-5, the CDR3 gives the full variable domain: DAGVTQSPTHLIKTRGQQVTLRCSPKSGHDTVSWYQQALGQGPQFIFQYYEEEERQRGNFPDRFSGHQFPNYSSELNVNALLLGDSALYLCASSLGVSGGQETQYFGPGTRLLVL.

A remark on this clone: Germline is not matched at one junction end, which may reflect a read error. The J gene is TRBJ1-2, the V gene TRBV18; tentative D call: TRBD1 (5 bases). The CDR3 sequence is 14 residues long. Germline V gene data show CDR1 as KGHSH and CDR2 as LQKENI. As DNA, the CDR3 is TGTGCCAGCTCCCCACGAAGGGGAAACTATGGCTACACCTTC. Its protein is CASSPRRGNYGYTF.

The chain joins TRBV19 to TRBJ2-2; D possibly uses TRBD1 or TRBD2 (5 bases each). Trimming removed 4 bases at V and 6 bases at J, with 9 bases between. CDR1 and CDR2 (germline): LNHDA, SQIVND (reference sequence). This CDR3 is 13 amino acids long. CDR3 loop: CASSNGAAGELFF. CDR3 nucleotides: TGTGCCAGTAGTAACGGGGCGGCCGGGGAGCTGTTTTTT.

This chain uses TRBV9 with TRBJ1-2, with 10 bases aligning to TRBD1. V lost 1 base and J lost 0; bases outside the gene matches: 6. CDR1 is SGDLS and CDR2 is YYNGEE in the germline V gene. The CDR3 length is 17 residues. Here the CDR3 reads CASSVRTGGSPNYGYTF. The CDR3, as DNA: TGTGCCAGCAGCGTAAGGACAGGGGGTTCTCCTAACTATGGCTACACCTTC. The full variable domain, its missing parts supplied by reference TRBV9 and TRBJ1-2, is DSGVTQTPKHLITATGQRVTLRCSPRSGDLSVYWYQQSLDQGLQFLIQYYNGEERAKGNILERFSAQQFPDLHSELNLSSLELGDSALYFCASSVRTGGSPNYGYTFGSGTRLTVV.

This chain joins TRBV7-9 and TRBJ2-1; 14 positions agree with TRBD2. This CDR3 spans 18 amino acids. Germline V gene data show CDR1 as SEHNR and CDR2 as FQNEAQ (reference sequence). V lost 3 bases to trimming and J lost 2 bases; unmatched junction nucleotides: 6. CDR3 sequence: CASSLRGLAGDTYNEQFF. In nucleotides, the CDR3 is TGTGCCAGCAGCTTGAGGGGACTAGCGGGGGATACCTACAATGAGCAGTTCTTC.

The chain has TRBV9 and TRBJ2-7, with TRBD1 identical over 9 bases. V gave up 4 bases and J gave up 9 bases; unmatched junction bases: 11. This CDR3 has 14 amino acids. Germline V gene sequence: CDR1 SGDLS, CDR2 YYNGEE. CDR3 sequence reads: CASSSGTGSEGQYF. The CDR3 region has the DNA TGTGCCAGCAGCAGCGGGACAGGGTCAGAGGGGCAGTACTTC.

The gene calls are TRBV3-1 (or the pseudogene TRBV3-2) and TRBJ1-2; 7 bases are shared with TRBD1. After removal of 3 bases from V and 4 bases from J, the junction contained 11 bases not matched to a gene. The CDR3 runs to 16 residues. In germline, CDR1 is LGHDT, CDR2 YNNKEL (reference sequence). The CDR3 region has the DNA TGTGCCAGCAGCCACAGGGGACAGTCAGTCCTCTATGGCTACACCTTC. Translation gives CASSHRGQSVLYGYTF.

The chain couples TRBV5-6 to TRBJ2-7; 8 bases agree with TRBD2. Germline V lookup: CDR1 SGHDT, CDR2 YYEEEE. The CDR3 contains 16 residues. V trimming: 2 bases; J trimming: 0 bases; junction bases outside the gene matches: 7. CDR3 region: CASSLLAAGSSYEQYF. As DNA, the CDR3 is TGTGCCAGCAGCTTACTAGCGGCCGGGAGCTCCTACGAGCAGTACTTC.

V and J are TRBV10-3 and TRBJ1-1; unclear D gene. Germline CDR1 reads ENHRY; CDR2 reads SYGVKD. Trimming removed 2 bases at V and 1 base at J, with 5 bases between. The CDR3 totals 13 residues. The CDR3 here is CAISEGWNTEAFF. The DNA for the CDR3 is TGTGCCATCAGTGAGGGGTGGAACACTGAAGCTTTCTTT.

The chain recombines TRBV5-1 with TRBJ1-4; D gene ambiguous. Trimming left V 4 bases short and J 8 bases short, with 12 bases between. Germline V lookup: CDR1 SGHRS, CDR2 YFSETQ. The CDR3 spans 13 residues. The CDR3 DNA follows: TGCGCCAGCAGCCCCCGGACCGGGGAAAAACTGTTTTTT. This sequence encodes CASSPRTGEKLFF.

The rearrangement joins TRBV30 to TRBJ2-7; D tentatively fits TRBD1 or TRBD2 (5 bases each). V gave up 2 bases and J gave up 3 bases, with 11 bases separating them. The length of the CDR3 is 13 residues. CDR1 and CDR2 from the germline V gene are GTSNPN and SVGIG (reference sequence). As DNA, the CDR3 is TGTGCCTGGAGTCCGGGACCGTTCTACGAGCAGTACTTC. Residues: CAWSPGPFYEQYF.

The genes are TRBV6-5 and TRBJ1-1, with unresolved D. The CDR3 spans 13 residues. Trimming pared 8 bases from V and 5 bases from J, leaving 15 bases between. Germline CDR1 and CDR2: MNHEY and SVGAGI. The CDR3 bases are TGTGCCAGCGGGATGCTGGAAGGGACTGAAGCTTTCTTT. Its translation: CASGMLEGTEAFF.

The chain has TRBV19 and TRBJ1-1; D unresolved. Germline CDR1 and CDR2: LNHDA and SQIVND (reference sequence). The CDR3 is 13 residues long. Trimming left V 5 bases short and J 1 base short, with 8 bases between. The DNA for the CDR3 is TGTGCCAGTAGTTTTGACAAGAACACTGAAGCTTTCTTT. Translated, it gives CASSFDKNTEAFF.

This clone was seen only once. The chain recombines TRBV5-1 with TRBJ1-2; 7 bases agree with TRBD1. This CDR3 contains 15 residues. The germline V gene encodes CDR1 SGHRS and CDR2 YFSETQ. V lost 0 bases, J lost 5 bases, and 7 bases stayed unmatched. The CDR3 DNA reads TGCGCCAGCAGCTTGGGACATAAACAGGGGTATGGCTACACCTTC. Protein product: CASSLGHKQGYGYTF.

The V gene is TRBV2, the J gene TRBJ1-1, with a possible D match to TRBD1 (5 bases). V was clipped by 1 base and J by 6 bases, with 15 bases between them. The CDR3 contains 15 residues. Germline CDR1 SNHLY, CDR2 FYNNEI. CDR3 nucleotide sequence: TGTGCCAGCAGTGAAGGTTTTCGGAGGGGCGCTGAAGCTTTCTTT. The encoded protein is CASSEGFRRGAEAFF.

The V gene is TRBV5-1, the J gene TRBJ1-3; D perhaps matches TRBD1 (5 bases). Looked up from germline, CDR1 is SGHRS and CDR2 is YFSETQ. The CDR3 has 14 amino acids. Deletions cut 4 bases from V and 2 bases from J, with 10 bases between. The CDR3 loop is CASSPMGAGNTIYF. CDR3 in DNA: TGCGCCAGCAGCCCGATGGGGGCTGGAAACACCATATATTTT.

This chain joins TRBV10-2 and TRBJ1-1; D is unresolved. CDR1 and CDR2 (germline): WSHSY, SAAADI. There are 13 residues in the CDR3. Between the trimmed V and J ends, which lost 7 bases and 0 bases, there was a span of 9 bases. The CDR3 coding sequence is TGCGCCAGCAACGGCAGAATGAACACTGAAGCTTTCTTT. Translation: CASNGRMNTEAFF.

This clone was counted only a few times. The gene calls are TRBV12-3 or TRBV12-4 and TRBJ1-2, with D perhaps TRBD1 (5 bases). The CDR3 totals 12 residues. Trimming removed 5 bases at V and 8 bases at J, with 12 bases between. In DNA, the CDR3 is TGTGCCAGCAGTGGCCAGGGCGGGGGCTACACCTTC. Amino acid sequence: CASSGQGGGYTF.

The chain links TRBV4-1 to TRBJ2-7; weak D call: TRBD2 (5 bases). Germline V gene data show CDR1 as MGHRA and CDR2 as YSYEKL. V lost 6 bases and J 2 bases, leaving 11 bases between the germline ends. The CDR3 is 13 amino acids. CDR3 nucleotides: TGCGCCAGCAGACCGGACGGGACCTACGAGCAGTACTTC. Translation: CASRPDGTYEQYF.

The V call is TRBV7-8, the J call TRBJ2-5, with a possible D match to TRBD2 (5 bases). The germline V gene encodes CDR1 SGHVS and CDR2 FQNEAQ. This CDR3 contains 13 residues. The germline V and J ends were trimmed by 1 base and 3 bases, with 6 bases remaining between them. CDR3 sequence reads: CASSLGGKETQYF. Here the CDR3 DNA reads TGTGCCAGCAGCTTAGGAGGGAAAGAGACCCAGTACTTC. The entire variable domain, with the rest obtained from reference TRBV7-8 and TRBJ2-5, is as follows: GAGVSQSPRYKVAKRGQDVALRCDPISGHVSLFWYQQALGQGPEFLTYFQNEAQLDKSGLPSDRFFAERPEGSVSTLKIQRTQQEDSAVYLCASSLGGKETQYFGPGTRLLVL.